A single sample is the source of the 2 T cell receptor beta chains below, sequenced in a study of blood T cell repertoires in COVID-19 (dated by TCRdb to 2019 to 2021). Libraries were made using the immunoSEQ multiplex PCR assay. TCRdb carries this immuneACCESS record with in-frame sequences only. Its versions omit some clonotypes, under half of them owing to an unresolved V gene in the studies checked, with the rest unexplained. This sample is represented by about 260,000 clones; 88% of them were singletons. The biggest ten clones account for 0.7% of the sample. Sequencing used peripheral blood. The source of these receptors is a human donor in a cohort sampled during active COVID-19.

This rearrangement joins TRBV7-2 to TRBJ2-7, with 12 bases fitting TRBD1. Germline V CDR1 and CDR2: SGHTA, FQGNSA. With V trimmed by 5 bases and J by 9 bases, 14 bases remained unmatched. The CDR3 is 16 amino acids. CDR3 nucleotide sequence: TGTGCCAGCAGCCTCCGGGACAGGGGGCAGGGGGGGCGGCAGTACTTC. Translating gives CASSLRDRGQGGRQYF.

The chain couples TRBV28 to TRBJ2-7; 8 bases agree with TRBD2. The CDR3 has 14 amino acids. J lost 4 bases, V lost 4 bases, and 6 bases had no gene match. CDR1 and CDR2 from the germline V gene are MDHEN and SYDVKM. The CDR3 is CASSSNGGVYEQYF. DNA for the CDR3: TGTGCCAGCAGTTCGAACGGGGGGGTTTACGAGCAGTACTTC.